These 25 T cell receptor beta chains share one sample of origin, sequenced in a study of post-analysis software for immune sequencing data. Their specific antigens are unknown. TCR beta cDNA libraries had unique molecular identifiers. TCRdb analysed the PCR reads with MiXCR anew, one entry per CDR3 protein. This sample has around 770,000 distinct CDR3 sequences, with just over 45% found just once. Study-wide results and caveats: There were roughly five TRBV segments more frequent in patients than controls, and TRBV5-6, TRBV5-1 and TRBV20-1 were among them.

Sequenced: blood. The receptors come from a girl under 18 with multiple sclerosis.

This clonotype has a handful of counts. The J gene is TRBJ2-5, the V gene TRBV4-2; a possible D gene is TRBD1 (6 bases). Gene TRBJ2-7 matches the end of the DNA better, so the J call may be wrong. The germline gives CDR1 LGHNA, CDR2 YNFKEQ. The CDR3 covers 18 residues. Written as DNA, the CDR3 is TGTGCCAGCAGCCAGGAGGACAGTTTTGGTGGCAGCTCCTACGAGCAGTACTTC. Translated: CASSQEDSFGGSSYEQYF.

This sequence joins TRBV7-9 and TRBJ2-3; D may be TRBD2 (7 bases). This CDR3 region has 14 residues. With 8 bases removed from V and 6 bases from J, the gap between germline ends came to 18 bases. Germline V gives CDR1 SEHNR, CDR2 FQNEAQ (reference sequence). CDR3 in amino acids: CASVWDTLADTQYF. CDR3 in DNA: TGTGCCAGCGTGTGGGACACACTAGCGGATACGCAGTATTTT.

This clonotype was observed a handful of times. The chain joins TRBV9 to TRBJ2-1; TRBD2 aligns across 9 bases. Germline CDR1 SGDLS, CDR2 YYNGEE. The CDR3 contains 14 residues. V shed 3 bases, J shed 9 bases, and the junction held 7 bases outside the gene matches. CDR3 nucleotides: TGTGCCAGCAGCGCCGGGACTAGCTTTGTTGAGCAGTTCTTC. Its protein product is CASSAGTSFVEQFF.

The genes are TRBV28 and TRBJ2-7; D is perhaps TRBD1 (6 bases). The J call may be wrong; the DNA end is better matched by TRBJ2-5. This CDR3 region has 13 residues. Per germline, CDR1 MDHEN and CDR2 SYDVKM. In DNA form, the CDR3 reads TGTGCCAGCAGTTGGGACACTGGAGAGACCCAGTACTTC. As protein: CASSWDTGETQYF.

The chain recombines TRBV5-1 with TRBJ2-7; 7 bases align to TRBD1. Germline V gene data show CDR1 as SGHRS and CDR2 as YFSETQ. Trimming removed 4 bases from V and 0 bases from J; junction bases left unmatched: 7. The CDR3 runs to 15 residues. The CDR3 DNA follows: TGCGCCAGCAGCCGGGGACAGCCGGGCTCCTACGAGCAGTACTTC. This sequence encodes CASSRGQPGSYEQYF. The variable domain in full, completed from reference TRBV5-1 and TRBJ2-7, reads KAGVTQTPRYLIKTRGQQVTLSCSPISGHRSVSWYQQTPGQGLQFLFEYFSETQRNKGNFPGRFSGRQFSNSRSEMNVSTLELGDSALYLCASSRGQPGSYEQYFGPGTRLTVT.

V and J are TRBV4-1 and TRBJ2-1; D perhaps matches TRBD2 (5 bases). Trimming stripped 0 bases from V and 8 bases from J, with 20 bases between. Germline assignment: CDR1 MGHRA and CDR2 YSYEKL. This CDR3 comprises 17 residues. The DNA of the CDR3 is TGCGCCAGCAGCCAAGATGCCGGGGTTAGCGTCGGGGATGAGCAGTTCTTC. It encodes CASSQDAGVSVGDEQFF.

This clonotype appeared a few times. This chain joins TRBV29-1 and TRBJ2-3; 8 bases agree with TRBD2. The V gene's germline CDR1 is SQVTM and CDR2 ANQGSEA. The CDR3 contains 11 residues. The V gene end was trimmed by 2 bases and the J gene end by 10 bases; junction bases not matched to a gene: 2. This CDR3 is CSVEWREAQYF. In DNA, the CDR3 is TGCAGCGTTGAATGGCGGGAGGCGCAGTATTTT.

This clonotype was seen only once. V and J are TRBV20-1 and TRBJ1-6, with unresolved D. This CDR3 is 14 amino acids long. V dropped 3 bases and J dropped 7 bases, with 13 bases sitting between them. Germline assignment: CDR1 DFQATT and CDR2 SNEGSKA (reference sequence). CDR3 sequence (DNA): TGCAGTGCTAGGCTAGGGCTCGGCAATTCACCCCTCCACTTT. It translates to CSARLGLGNSPLHF.

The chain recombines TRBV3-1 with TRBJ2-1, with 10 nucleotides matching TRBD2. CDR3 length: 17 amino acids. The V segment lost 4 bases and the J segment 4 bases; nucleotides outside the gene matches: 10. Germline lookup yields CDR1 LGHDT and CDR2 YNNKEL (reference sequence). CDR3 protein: CASSLQAGTSVYNEQFF. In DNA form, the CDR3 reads TGTGCCAGCAGCCTCCAGGCCGGGACTAGCGTATACAATGAGCAGTTCTTC.

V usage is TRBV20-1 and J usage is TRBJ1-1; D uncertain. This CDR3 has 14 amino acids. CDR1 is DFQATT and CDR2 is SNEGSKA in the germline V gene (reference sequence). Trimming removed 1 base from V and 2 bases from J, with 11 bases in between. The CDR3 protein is CSARGPITNTEAFF. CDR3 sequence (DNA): TGCAGTGCTAGAGGGCCTATAACAAACACTGAAGCTTTCTTT.

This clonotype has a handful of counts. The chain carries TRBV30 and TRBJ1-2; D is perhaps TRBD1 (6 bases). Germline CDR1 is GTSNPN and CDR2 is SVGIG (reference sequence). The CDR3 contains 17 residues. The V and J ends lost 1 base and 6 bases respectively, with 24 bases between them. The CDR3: CAWSAISGQPLVHGYTF. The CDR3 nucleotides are TGTGCCTGGAGTGCGATATCAGGACAGCCCCTTGTCCATGGCTACACCTTC.

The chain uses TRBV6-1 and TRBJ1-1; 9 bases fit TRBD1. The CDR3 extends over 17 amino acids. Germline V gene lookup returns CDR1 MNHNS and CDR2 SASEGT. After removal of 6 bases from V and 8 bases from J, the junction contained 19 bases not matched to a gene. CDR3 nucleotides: TGTGCCAGCAGCCACGGCTTGGTTGTGGACAGGGGCCAAGAAGCTTTCTTT. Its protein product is CASSHGLVVDRGQEAFF.

CDR3 protein: CAAREDTEAFF. The CDR3 DNA follows: TGTGCCGCCAGGGAGGACACTGAAGCTTTCTTT. The chain has TRBV10-3 and TRBJ1-1, with D possibly TRBD1 on 5 matching bases. Trimming cost V 11 bases and J 3 bases, with 10 bases left between them. From germline, CDR1 is ENHRY and CDR2 SYGVKD. CDR3 size: 11 residues.

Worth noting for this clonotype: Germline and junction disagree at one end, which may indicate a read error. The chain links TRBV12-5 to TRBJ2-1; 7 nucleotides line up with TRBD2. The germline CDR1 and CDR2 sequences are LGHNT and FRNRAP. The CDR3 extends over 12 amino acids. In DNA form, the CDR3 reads TGTGCTAGTGTTTTGGGGGGGGATGAGCAGTTCTTC. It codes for CASVLGGDEQFF.

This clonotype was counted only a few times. The CDR3 region has the DNA TGCAGCGTCGGCTATAGCAATGAGCAGTTCTTC. It encodes CSVGYSNEQFF. The chain combines TRBV29-1 with TRBJ2-1, with D uncertain. Trimming cost V 6 bases and J 6 bases, with 9 bases left between them. The CDR3 has 11 residues. Germline CDR1 SQVTM, CDR2 ANQGSEA.

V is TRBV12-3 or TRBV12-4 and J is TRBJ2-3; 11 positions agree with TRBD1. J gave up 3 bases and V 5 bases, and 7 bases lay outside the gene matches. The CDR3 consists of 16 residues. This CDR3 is CASSPRTGGVTDTQYF. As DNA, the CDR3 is TGTGCCAGCAGTCCTCGGACAGGGGGCGTGACAGATACGCAGTATTTT.

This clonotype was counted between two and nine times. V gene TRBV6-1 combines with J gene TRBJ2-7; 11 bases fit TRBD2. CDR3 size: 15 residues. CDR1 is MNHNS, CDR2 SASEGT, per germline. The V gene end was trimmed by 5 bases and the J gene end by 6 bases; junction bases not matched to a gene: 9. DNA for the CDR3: TGTGCCAGCAGTCTGACTAGCGGGAATAGGCGCGAGCAGTACTTC. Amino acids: CASSLTSGNRREQYF.

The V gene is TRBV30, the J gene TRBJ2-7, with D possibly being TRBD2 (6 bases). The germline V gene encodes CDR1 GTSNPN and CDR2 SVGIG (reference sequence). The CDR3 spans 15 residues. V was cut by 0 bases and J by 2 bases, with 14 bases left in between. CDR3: CAWSVLGLFTYEQYF. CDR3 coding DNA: TGTGCCTGGAGTGTACTGGGACTTTTTACCTACGAGCAGTACTTC.

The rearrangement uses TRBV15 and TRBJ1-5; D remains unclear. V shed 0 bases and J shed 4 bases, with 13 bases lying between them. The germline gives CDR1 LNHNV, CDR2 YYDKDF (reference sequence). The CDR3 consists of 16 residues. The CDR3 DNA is TGTGCCACCAGCAGAGACCACCATAGAAAAAATCAGCCCCAGCATTTT. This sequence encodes CATSRDHHRKNQPQHF.

CDR3 loop: CASIGAGETQYF. CDR3 coding DNA: TGTGCCAGCATAGGGGCGGGAGAGACCCAGTACTTC. The chain recombines TRBV2 with TRBJ2-5; D could derive from TRBD1 or TRBD2 (5 bases each). This CDR3 spans 12 amino acids. The germline V and J ends were trimmed by 7 bases and 4 bases, with 10 bases remaining between them. The germline V gene has CDR1 SNHLY and CDR2 FYNNEI.

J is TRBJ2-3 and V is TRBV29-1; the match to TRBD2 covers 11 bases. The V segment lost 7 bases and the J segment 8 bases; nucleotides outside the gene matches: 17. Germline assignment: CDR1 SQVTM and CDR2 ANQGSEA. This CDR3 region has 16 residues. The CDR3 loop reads CSAPPAGTSGLGTQYF. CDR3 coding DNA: TGCAGCGCCCCCCCCGCCGGGACTAGCGGTTTGGGTACGCAGTATTTT.

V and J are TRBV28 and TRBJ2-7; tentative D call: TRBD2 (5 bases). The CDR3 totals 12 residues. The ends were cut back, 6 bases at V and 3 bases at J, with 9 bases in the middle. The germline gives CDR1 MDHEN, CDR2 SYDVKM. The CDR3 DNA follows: TGTGCCAGCAGACCCGGGGACTACGAGCAGTACTTC. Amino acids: CASRPGDYEQYF.

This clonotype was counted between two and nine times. For the CDR3, the DNA is TGCAGGCCAGGACGCTCCTACAATGAGCAGTTCTTC. Its translation: CRPGRSYNEQFF. This chain connects TRBV20-1 to TRBJ2-1, with unresolved D. This CDR3 is built from 12 residues. Germline-derived CDR1 and CDR2 are DFQATT and SNEGSKA (reference sequence).

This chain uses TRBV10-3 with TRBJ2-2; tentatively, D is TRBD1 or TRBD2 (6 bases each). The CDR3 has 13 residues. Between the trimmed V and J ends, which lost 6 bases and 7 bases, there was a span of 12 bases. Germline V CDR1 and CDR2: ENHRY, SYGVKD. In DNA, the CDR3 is TGTGCCATCAGATCGGGGGCCGTCGGGGAGCTGTTTTTT. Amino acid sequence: CAIRSGAVGELFF.

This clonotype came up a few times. This chain's CDR3 is CARRLGGTEAFF. CDR3 sequence (DNA): TGTGCCAGGAGGTTGGGGGGCACTGAAGCTTTCTTT. The J gene is TRBJ1-1, the V gene TRBV21-1; the table assigns TRBD1, which was not confirmed against the DNA. TRBV21-1 is a recognized pseudogene. This CDR3 region has 12 residues.